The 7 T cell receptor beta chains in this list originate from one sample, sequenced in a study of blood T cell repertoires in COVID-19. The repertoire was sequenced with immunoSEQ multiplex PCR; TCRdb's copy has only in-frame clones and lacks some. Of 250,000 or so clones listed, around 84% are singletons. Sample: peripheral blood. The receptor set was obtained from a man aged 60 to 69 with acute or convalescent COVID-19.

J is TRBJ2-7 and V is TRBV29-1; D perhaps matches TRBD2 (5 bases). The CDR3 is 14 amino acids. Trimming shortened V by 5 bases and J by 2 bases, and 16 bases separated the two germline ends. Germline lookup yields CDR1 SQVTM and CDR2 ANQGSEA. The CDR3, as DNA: TGCAGCGTTTTCGGAATAGGGAGTACCTACGAGCAGTACTTC. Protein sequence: CSVFGIGSTYEQYF.

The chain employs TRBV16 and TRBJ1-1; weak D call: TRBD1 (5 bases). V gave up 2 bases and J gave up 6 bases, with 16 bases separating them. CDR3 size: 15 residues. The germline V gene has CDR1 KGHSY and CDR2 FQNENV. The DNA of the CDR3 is TGTGCCAGCAGCCAAACACAGGTTCCCGGTGCTGAAGCTTTCTTT. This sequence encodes CASSQTQVPGAEAFF. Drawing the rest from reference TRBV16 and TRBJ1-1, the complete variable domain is GEEVAQTPKHLVRGEGQKAKLYCAPIKGHSYVFWYQQVLKNEFKFLISFQNENVFDETGMPKERFSAKCLPNSPCSLEIQATKLEDSAVYFCASSQTQVPGAEAFFGQGTRLTVV.

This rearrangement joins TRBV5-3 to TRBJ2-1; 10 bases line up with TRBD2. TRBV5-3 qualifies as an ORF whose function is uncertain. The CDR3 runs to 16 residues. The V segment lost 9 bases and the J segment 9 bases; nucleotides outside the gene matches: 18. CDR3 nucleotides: TGTGCCACCAGGAACGGGCTAGCGGGAGTAGGCTGTGAGCAGTTCTTC. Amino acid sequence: CATRNGLAGVGCEQFF.

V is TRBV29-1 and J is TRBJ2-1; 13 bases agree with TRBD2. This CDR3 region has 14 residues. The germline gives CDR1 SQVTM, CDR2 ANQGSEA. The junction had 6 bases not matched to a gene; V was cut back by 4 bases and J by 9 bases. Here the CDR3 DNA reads TGCAGCGTTGGGGGACTAGCGGGAACAGGTGAGCAGTTCTTC. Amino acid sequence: CSVGGLAGTGEQFF.

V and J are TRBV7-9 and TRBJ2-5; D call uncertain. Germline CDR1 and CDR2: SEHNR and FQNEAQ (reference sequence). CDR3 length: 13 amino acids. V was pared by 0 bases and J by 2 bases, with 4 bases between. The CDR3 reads CASSLAHQETQYF. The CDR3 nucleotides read TGTGCCAGCAGCTTAGCACATCAAGAGACCCAGTACTTC.

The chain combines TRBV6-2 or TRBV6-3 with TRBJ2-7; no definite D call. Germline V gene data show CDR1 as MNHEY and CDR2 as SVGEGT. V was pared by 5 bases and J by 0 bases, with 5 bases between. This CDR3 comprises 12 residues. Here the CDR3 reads CASSPNSYEQYF. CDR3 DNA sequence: TGTGCCAGCAGTCCAAACTCCTACGAGCAGTACTTC.

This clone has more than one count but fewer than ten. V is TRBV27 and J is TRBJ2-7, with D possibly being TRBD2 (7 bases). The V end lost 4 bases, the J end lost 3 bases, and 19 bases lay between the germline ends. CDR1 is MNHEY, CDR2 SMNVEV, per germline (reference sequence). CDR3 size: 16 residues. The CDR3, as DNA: TGTGCCAGCAGTTCCCAGAGGGGGGGAAGCTTCTACGAGCAGTACTTC. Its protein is CASSSQRGGSFYEQYF.